Sequencing of this T cell receptor beta chain was carried out in a study of blood T cells in healthy people across ages (dated by TCRdb to 2015 to 2017). Background for the entire study: In model experiments, template switching captured roughly one uniquely barcoded TCR beta cDNA molecule for every two T cells. Donors of different ages were randomly distributed across sequencing lanes to avoid experimental bias. The study measured age-related changes in TCR beta repertoire diversity using deep sequencing normalized with unique cDNA molecular identifiers. Four age groups were formed from the donors: young (average approximately 16 years), middle-aged (just under 40), aged (under 70) and long-lived (roughly 88). Two additional independent replicas of 1 million unique cDNA reads from the same blood draw were analyzed for two donors (one aged 18 to 30 and one aged 80 or older).

Receptors were amplified or captured by 5' RACE. Sequencing relied on an Illumina HiSeq 2500. A second 7 to 11 cycle PCR used a sample-barcoded 5' primer and a J-beta primer mix. A unique molecular identifier was introduced onto each TCR beta cDNA molecule by a template-switch 5' adaptor carrying 12 random nucleotides. Each sample yielded at least 2.5 million CDR3-containing paired-end reads. First-strand cDNA was synthesized from all RNA with the Mint cDNA synthesis kit, primed by a TRBC-specific oligonucleotide. Following uracil-DNA glycosylase treatment, all cDNA underwent a first 18-cycle PCR with the universal primers M1SS and BC2_uni_R. Per the authors' processing: Normalization of each sample was performed by random selection of 1 million high-quality reads, each carrying a distinct molecular identifier. Instead of being binned into consensus sequences, reads that shared molecular identifiers were thrown out. MiTCR, set to a Q25 quality threshold and the strictest error-elimination algorithm, was used for CDR3 identification, clonotype clustering and error correction. A nonparametric unseen species model using Euler transformation provided a lower-bound estimate of total TCR beta diversity. The public sequencing data were trimmed at Q25 with fastp and processed into clonotypes with MiXCR by TCRdb, which kept only in-frame beta chains. Each entry merges the rows of one CDR3 protein and shows their most common DNA and genes. The authors' filters were not applied to this entry. In all, the sample holds about 810,000 distinct CDR3 sequences, and 35% to 40% of those were seen once. The leading ten clones occupy roughly 13% of the sample.

This clonotype was seen more than once but under ten times. Its antigen specificity is not known. No base quality values were provided; no much bigger clone lies one nucleotide off. The investigation overall reported the following: The CMV infection status of donors was not known, potentially confounding age-related changes in expanded clonotypes. Observed TCR beta diversity per million T cells fell roughly linearly with age, and a significant reduction was already apparent by age about 36. A strong correlation was found between observed TCR beta diversity and the percentage of naive T cells measured by flow cytometry. Compared with the aged group, the long-lived group had more naive CD4+ T cells, fewer expanded clones and increased TCR diversity, a pattern suggesting age selection. Since profiling was done on bulk unsorted PBMCs, naive and antigen-experienced compartments could not be conclusively compared. Estimates of total diversity from one million sequenced T cells were regarded as lower bounds and underestimates.

The 39 donors, aged about 6 to 95 years, were systemically healthy Caucasian individuals from Russia. Roughly 9.5 milliliters of peripheral blood were drawn from each donor into EDTA-treated Vacutainer tubes. PBMCs were isolated by Ficoll-Paque density-gradient centrifugation, with at least 7 million obtained per sample. Trizol reagent was used to extract total RNA from PBMCs, with at least 6 micrograms per sample. For every donor, an aliquot of PBMCs went through flow cytometry to measure the percentages of naive CD45RAhigh/CD27high T cells. Including cysteine and phenylalanine, the CDR3 has 13 amino acids. Only CDR3 DNA remains: 39 bases, in frame from the first base. CDR1 and CDR2 are drawn from the germline V gene: SNHLY, FYNNEI. Cut back by 4 bases and 1 base, the V and J ends lie 7 bases apart.

Sequenced input: blood. The chain is made from TRBV2 and TRBJ1-1; there is no confident call for the D gene. This TCR was sampled from a man aged 18 to 30 in good health. The CDR3 here reads CASSGEGNTEAFF. The nucleotide sequence is given as TGTGCCAGCAGTGGGGAGGGGAACACTGAAGCTTTCTTT. Reference TRBV2 and TRBJ1-1 proteins supply the regions before and after the CDR3; the full variable domain is: EPEVTQTPSHQVTQMGQEVILRCVPISNHLYFYWYRQILGQKVEFLVSFYNNEISEKSEIFDDQFSVERPDGSNFTLKIRSTKLEDSAMYFCASSGEGNTEAFFGQGTRLTVV.